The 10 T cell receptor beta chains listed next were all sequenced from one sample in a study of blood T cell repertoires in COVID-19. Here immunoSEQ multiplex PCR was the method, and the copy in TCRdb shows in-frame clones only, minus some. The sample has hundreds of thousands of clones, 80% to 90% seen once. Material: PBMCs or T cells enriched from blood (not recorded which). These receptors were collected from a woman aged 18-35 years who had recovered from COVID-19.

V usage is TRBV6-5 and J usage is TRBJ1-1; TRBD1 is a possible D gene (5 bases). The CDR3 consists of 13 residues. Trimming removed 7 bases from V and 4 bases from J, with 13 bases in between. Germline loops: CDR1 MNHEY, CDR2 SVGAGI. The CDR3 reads CASNLGGSTEAFF. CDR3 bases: TGTGCCAGCAATCTTGGGGGGAGCACTGAAGCTTTCTTT.

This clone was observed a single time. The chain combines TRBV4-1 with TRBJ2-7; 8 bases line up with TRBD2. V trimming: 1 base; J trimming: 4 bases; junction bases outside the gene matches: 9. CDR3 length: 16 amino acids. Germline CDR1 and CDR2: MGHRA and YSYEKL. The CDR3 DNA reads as TGCGCCAGCAGCCAAGGGTCGGGGGGGGCCTTATACGAGCAGTACTTC. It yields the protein CASSQGSGGALYEQYF.

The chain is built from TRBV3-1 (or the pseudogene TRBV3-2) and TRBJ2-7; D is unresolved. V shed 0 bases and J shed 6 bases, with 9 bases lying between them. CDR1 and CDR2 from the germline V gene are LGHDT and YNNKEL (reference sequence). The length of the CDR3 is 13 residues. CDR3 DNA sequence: TGTGCCAGCAGCCAAGATTTACTCGCCGAGCAGTACTTC. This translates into CASSQDLLAEQYF.

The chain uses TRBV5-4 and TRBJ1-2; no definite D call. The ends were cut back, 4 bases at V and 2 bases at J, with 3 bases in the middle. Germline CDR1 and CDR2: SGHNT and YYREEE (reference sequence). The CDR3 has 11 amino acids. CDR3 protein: CASSLNYGYTF. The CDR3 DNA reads TGTGCCAGCAGCCTCAACTATGGCTACACCTTC.

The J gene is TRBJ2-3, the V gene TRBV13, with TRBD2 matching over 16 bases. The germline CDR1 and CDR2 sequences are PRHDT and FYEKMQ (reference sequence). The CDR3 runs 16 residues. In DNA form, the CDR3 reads TGTGGCATTCCGGGACTAGCGGGGGGGAGCACAGATACGCAGTATTTT. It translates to CGIPGLAGGSTDTQYF.

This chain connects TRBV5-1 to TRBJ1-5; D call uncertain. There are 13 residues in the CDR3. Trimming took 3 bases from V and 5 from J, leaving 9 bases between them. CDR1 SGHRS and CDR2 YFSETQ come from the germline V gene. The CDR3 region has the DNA TGCGCCAGCAGCTCCGAGGGCCATCAGCCCCAGCATTTT. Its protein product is CASSSEGHQPQHF. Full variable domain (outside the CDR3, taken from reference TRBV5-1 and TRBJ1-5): KAGVTQTPRYLIKTRGQQVTLSCSPISGHRSVSWYQQTPGQGLQFLFEYFSETQRNKGNFPGRFSGRQFSNSRSEMNVSTLELGDSALYLCASSSEGHQPQHFGDGTRLSIL.

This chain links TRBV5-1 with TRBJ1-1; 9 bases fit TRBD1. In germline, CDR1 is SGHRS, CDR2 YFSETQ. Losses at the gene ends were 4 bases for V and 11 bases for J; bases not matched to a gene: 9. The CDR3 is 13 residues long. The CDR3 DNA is TGCGCCAGCAGCGGCCGGGACAGGGAAAGGGCTTTCTTT. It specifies CASSGRDRERAFF. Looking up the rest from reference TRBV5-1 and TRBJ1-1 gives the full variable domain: KAGVTQTPRYLIKTRGQQVTLSCSPISGHRSVSWYQQTPGQGLQFLFEYFSETQRNKGNFPGRFSGRQFSNSRSEMNVSTLELGDSALYLCASSGRDRERAFFGQGTRLTVV.

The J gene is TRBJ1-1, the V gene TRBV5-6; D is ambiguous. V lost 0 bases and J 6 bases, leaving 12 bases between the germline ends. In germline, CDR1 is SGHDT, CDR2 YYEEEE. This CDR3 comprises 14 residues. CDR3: CASSLAGVASEAFF. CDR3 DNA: TGTGCCAGCAGCTTGGCCGGGGTCGCGTCTGAAGCTTTCTTT.

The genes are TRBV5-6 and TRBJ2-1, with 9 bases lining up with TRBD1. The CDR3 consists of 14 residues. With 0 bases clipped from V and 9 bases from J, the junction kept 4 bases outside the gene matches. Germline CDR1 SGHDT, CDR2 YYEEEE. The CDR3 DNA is TGTGCCAGCAGCTTGGAGGACAGGGGCGGTGAGCAGTTCTTC. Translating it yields CASSLEDRGGEQFF.

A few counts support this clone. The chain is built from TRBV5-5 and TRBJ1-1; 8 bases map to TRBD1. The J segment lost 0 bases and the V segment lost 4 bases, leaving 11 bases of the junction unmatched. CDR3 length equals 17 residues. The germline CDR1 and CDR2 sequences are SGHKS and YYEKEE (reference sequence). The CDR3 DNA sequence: TGTGCCAGCAGCCTTGACAGGGGCTCCACGATGAACACTGAAGCTTTCTTT. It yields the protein CASSLDRGSTMNTEAFF.